This T cell receptor (beta chain) comes out of a study of PD-L1 blockade in urothelial cancer. Study-level information: Patients with male sex and bladder-origin urothelial cancer accounted for about nine tenths of the roughly 29 enrolled.

The CDR3 is made up of 17 amino acids. Losses at the gene ends were 5 bases for V and 2 bases for J; bases not matched to a gene: 14. Germline V gene data show CDR1 as KGHSH and CDR2 as LQKENI. Time point specified: peripheral blood 6 weeks after treatment start. Here immunoSEQ multiplex PCR was the method, and the copy in TCRdb shows in-frame clones only, minus some. The sample has about 23,000 clones; around 91% are singletons. The starting material was PBMCs, obtained around atezolizumab (anti-PD-L1) treatment. The chain couples TRBV18 to TRBJ1-2; 7 bases map to TRBD1. The TCR comes from a woman aged 55-69 years with urothelial cancer. CDR3 sequence reads: CASSSGVDRPTNYGYTF. The CDR3 DNA follows: TGTGCCAGCTCATCGGGGGTGGACAGGCCCACAAACTATGGCTACACCTTC.